The next 30 T cell receptor beta chains were all read from a single sample in a study of blood T cell repertoires in COVID-19. The data were produced by immunoSEQ multiplex PCR, yet TCRdb's version contains in-frame clones alone and is incomplete. The sample includes about 270,000 clones, about nine tenths of them seen just once. Sequencing used peripheral blood. The receptor set was obtained from a man aged 35 to 55 with active or convalescent COVID-19.

V is TRBV15 and J is TRBJ2-7, with 8 bases that match TRBD1. J was trimmed by 2 bases and V by 4 bases; bases with no gene match: 7. Germline values: CDR1 LNHNV, CDR2 YYDKDF (reference sequence). The CDR3 covers 15 residues. CDR3 DNA sequence: TGTGCCACCAGCATCTACAGGGGGTCCACCTACGAGCAGTACTTC. Amino acid sequence: CATSIYRGSTYEQYF.

DNA of the CDR3: TGTGCCACCAGTGCGACAGGCGGCGAGCAGTACTTC. Translating it yields CATSATGGEQYF. The chain couples TRBV24-1 to TRBJ2-7, with D perhaps TRBD1 (6 bases). V was pared by 5 bases and J by 6 bases, with 10 bases between. This CDR3 spans 12 amino acids. Germline V lookup: CDR1 KGHDR, CDR2 SFDVKD.

The rearrangement links TRBV10-2 to TRBJ2-3; D possibly corresponds to TRBD1 (6 bases). V lost 5 bases, J lost 9 bases, and 9 bases lay in between. The CDR3 length is 11 residues. The germline gives CDR1 WSHSY, CDR2 SAAADI. The CDR3 DNA sequence: TGCGCCAGCAGTCGGGACACCACGCAGTATTTT. This encodes CASSRDTTQYF.

In the case of this clone: At the DNA level, this CDR3 is encoded by other sequences in the same sample as well. This rearrangement joins TRBV7-3 to TRBJ1-5; TRBD1 is a possible D gene (5 bases). This CDR3 spans 16 amino acids. From germline, CDR1 is SGHTA and CDR2 FQGTGA. V lost 1 base, J lost 7 bases, and 17 bases lay in between. Here the CDR3 DNA reads TGTGCCAGCAGCTTAAAAGGACGAGGGGAGGGGCAGCCCCAGCATTTT. This translates into CASSLKGRGEGQPQHF.

V is TRBV12-5 and J is TRBJ2-1; 11 bases agree with TRBD2. The germline V gene has CDR1 LGHNT and CDR2 FRNRAP. The CDR3 totals 17 residues. The V gene end was trimmed by 7 bases and the J gene end by 3 bases; junction bases not matched to a gene: 11. The CDR3 spells CASAFRLGTSGYNEQFF. CDR3 sequence (DNA): TGTGCTAGTGCCTTCCGGCTCGGGACTAGCGGCTACAATGAGCAGTTCTTC.

The chain employs TRBV19 and TRBJ2-5; tentatively, D is TRBD2 (5 bases). The CDR3 consists of 15 residues. V lost 3 bases, J lost 5 bases, and 16 bases lay in between. Germline loops: CDR1 LNHDA, CDR2 SQIVND (reference sequence). The chain's CDR3 is CASSIFSGPGETQYF. DNA for the CDR3: TGTGCCAGTAGTATTTTCTCCGGTCCGGGGGAGACCCAGTACTTC.

The chain recombines TRBV5-1 with TRBJ2-7; D perhaps matches TRBD1 (5 bases). Trimming left V 0 bases short and J 3 bases short, with 10 bases between. CDR3 length: 14 amino acids. Germline CDR1 reads SGHRS; CDR2 reads YFSETQ. The CDR3 DNA follows: TGCGCCAGCAGCTTGGTGGACATCTACTACGAGCAGTACTTC. Translation gives CASSLVDIYYEQYF.

Comment on this clone: The same CDR3 also results from other DNA sequences found in this sample. The chain employs TRBV4-1 and TRBJ1-2; D remains ambiguous. The germline gives CDR1 MGHRA, CDR2 YSYEKL. CDR3 length equals 14 residues. The ends were cut back, 0 bases at V and 0 bases at J, with 5 bases in the middle. For the CDR3, the DNA is TGCGCCAGCAGCCAAGAGCGGGCTAACTATGGCTACACCTTC. It codes for CASSQERANYGYTF.

V and J are TRBV29-1 and TRBJ1-2; a weak D match, TRBD1 (6 bases). Germline V gene lookup returns CDR1 SQVTM and CDR2 ANQGSEA. The germline V and J ends were trimmed by 7 bases and 5 bases, with 11 bases remaining between them. CDR3 length: 11 amino acids. In nucleotides, the CDR3 is TGCAGCGCCCCGGACAGTTATGGCTACACCTTC. Amino acids: CSAPDSYGYTF.

The chain carries TRBV5-1 and TRBJ2-5, with 8 bases aligning to TRBD2. Germline lookup yields CDR1 SGHRS and CDR2 YFSETQ. CDR3 length equals 13 residues. Trimming took 7 bases from V and 1 from J; bases not matched to a gene: 3. This CDR3 reads CASGREAQETQYF. The CDR3 DNA follows: TGCGCCAGCGGGCGGGAGGCCCAAGAGACCCAGTACTTC.

The chain combines TRBV12-5 with TRBJ1-5, with a possible D match to TRBD1 (6 bases). The CDR3 consists of 13 residues. Germline V gene data show CDR1 as LGHNT and CDR2 as FRNRAP. V was clipped by 7 bases and J by 7 bases, with 14 bases between them. CDR3 amino acids: CASARDTGQPQHF. CDR3 sequence (DNA): TGTGCTAGTGCCAGGGACACGGGACAGCCCCAGCATTTT.

This chain links TRBV27 with TRBJ1-5; possible D gene TRBD1, 5 bases. The CDR3 has 14 residues. Germline values: CDR1 MNHEY, CDR2 SMNVEV (reference sequence). V was trimmed by 5 bases and J by 3 bases, leaving 11 bases between them. CDR3 in DNA: TGTGCCAGCAGTACCCGACAGAACAATCAGCCCCAGCATTTT. Translating it yields CASSTRQNNQPQHF.

The chain links TRBV5-1 to TRBJ2-3; a weak D match, TRBD1 (5 bases). In germline, CDR1 is SGHRS, CDR2 YFSETQ. This CDR3 is built from 15 residues. Trimming removed 4 bases from V and 2 bases from J, with 14 bases in between. CDR3 bases: TGCGCCAGCAGCGGGGCCGGCCGCTTCACAGATACGCAGTATTTT. Translating gives CASSGAGRFTDTQYF.

This chain joins TRBV11-2 and TRBJ2-7; the match to TRBD1 covers 9 bases. Germline CDR1 and CDR2: SGHAT and FQNNGV. The J segment lost 3 bases and the V segment lost 0 bases, leaving 6 bases of the junction unmatched. The CDR3 is made up of 16 amino acids. The CDR3 spells CASSLDRGQGSYEQYF. CDR3 sequence (DNA): TGTGCCAGCAGCTTAGATCGGGGACAGGGCAGCTACGAGCAGTACTTC.

V and J are TRBV14 and TRBJ2-3; D might be TRBD2 (6 bases). V was clipped by 1 base and J by 4 bases, with 12 bases between them. CDR1 and CDR2 from the germline V gene are SGHDN and FVKESK. CDR3 length: 15 amino acids. This CDR3 is CASSQVRGEADTQYF. CDR3 DNA sequence: TGTGCCAGCAGCCAAGTACGCGGGGAGGCAGATACGCAGTATTTT.

This clone is a singleton in its sample. CDR3 sequence (DNA): TGTGCCAGCAGCGTCAGGGTAGGAGAGACCCAGTACTTC. It specifies CASSVRVGETQYF. The chain has TRBV11-3 and TRBJ2-5; D possibly corresponds to TRBD1 (5 bases). V was clipped by 5 bases and J by 4 bases, with 11 bases between them. Per the germline V gene, CDR1 is SGHNT and CDR2 is YENEEA. The CDR3 is 13 residues long.

The chain combines TRBV12-3 or TRBV12-4 with TRBJ2-1, with D possibly TRBD1 on 6 matching bases. Between the trimmed V and J ends, which lost 7 bases and 5 bases, there was a span of 9 bases. CDR3 length equals 12 residues. In DNA, the CDR3 is TGTGCCAGCAAAACAGGGAACAATGAGCAGTTCTTC. Translating it yields CASKTGNNEQFF.

The CDR3 sequence is CASSSQGVYGYTF. For the CDR3, the DNA is TGTGCCAGCAGCTCGCAGGGGGTCTATGGCTACACCTTC. This chain connects TRBV12-3 or TRBV12-4 to TRBJ1-2; 7 bases are a match to TRBD1. V was pared by 6 bases and J by 4 bases, with 5 bases of the junction left unmatched. The CDR3 spans 13 residues.

The gene calls are TRBV5-1 and TRBJ2-5, with 8 bases that match TRBD1. The ends lost 7 bases at V and 5 bases at J; junction bases unmatched: 10. The V gene's germline CDR1 is SGHRS and CDR2 YFSETQ. This CDR3 contains 14 residues. The CDR3 loop reads CASGLSGGGETQYF. The CDR3 region has the DNA TGCGCCAGCGGACTCTCAGGGGGCGGCGAGACCCAGTACTTC.

The chain uses TRBV3-1 (or the pseudogene TRBV3-2) and TRBJ2-2; D uncertain. Looked up from germline, CDR1 is LGHDT and CDR2 is YNNKEL (reference sequence). This CDR3 contains 13 residues. Trimming left V 5 bases short and J 2 bases short, with 6 bases between. The CDR3 DNA sequence: TGTGCCAGCAGCGCGCACAACACCGGGGAGCTGTTTTTT. It yields the protein CASSAHNTGELFF.

This clone came up a few times. The chain employs TRBV5-1 and TRBJ2-1, with TRBD1 matching 12 bases. This CDR3 has 15 amino acids. With 5 bases clipped from V and 6 bases from J, the junction kept 6 bases outside the gene matches. The germline V gene has CDR1 SGHRS and CDR2 YFSETQ. As DNA, the CDR3 is TGCGCCAGCAGATTAGGGACAGGGGGCTTCAATGAGCAGTTCTTC. Translation: CASRLGTGGFNEQFF.

V usage is TRBV4-2 and J usage is TRBJ1-5; D is possibly TRBD1 (5 bases). CDR1 and CDR2 from the germline V gene are LGHNA and YNFKEQ. V was pared by 4 bases and J by 6 bases, with 13 bases between. The CDR3 has 14 amino acids. CDR3 nucleotides: TGTGCCAGCAGCCCCAGGTTGGGGGGTCAGCCCCAGCATTTT. Translated: CASSPRLGGQPQHF.

The chain joins TRBV24-1 to TRBJ2-1, with unresolved D. The germline V and J ends were trimmed by 2 bases and 0 bases, with 10 bases remaining between them. The germline V gene has CDR1 KGHDR and CDR2 SFDVKD. The CDR3 runs to 16 residues. The DNA of the CDR3 is TGTGCCACCAGTGATTCACTTACCCCCTCCTACAATGAGCAGTTCTTC. Translating gives CATSDSLTPSYNEQFF.

The rearrangement links TRBV19 to TRBJ2-7; maybe TRBD2 (6 bases). Germline CDR1 and CDR2: LNHDA and SQIVND (reference sequence). V was shortened by 1 base and J by 0 bases, with 7 bases between the two germline ends. The CDR3 spans 14 residues. CDR3 sequence (DNA): TGTGCCAGTAGTATAGGCGGGAACTCCTACGAGCAGTACTTC. It yields the protein CASSIGGNSYEQYF.

The V and J genes are TRBV5-1 and TRBJ1-2; 7 bases map to TRBD1. The germline CDR1 and CDR2 sequences are SGHRS and YFSETQ. With 3 bases clipped from V and 6 bases from J, the junction kept 5 bases outside the gene matches. The CDR3 length is 13 residues. The CDR3 nucleotides read TGCGCCAGCAGCTCGACAGGGTTGAATGGCTACACCTTC. This translates into CASSSTGLNGYTF.

The chain carries TRBV28 and TRBJ1-1, with 9 bases identical to TRBD1. Germline CDR1 is MDHEN and CDR2 is SYDVKM. The CDR3 length is 13 residues. V lost 4 bases to trimming and J lost 11 bases; unmatched junction nucleotides: 8. CDR3 coding DNA: TGTGCCAGCAGTTCGGGGACAGGGATCAACGCTTTCTTT. This encodes CASSSGTGINAFF.

This clone was detected only once. The chain has TRBV10-3 and TRBJ2-2, with TRBD1 identical over 9 bases. Germline CDR1 reads ENHRY; CDR2 reads SYGVKD. V shed 7 bases, J shed 4 bases, and the junction held 4 bases outside the gene matches. The CDR3 spans 14 residues. Here the CDR3 reads CAIMGQGGTGELFF. The CDR3 DNA follows: TGTGCCATCATGGGACAGGGAGGCACCGGGGAGCTGTTTTTT.

J is TRBJ1-3 and V is TRBV28; 7 nucleotides line up with TRBD1. The CDR3 sequence is 13 residues long. Germline V gene data show CDR1 as MDHEN and CDR2 as SYDVKM. J gave up 3 bases and V 5 bases, and 1 base lay outside the gene matches. In DNA form, the CDR3 reads TGTGCCAGCAGTGGGACAGTTGGAAACACCATATATTTT. Its protein product is CASSGTVGNTIYF. The variable domain in full, completed from reference TRBV28 and TRBJ1-3, reads DVKVTQSSRYLVKRTGEKVFLECVQDMDHENMFWYRQDPGLGLRLIYFSYDVKMKEKGDIPEGYSVSREKKERFSLILESASTNQTSMYLCASSGTVGNTIYFGEGSWLTVV.

The genes are TRBV30 and TRBJ2-7, with 7 bases lining up with TRBD1. V dropped 5 bases and J dropped 5; count of bases not matched to a gene: 9. CDR3 length: 13 residues. Germline V lookup: CDR1 GTSNPN, CDR2 SVGIG (reference sequence). The CDR3: CAWALGTVNEQYF. As DNA, the CDR3 is TGTGCCTGGGCACTCGGGACAGTTAACGAGCAGTACTTC. Drawing the rest from reference TRBV30 and TRBJ2-7, the complete variable domain is SQTIHQWPATLVQPVGSPLSLECTVEGTSNPNLYWYRQAAGRGLQLLFYSVGIGQISSEVPQNLSASRPQDRQFILSSKKLLLSDSGFYLCAWALGTVNEQYFGPGTRLTVT.

This chain links TRBV29-1 with TRBJ2-3; the D gene is possibly TRBD1 (6 bases). The V gene's germline CDR1 is SQVTM and CDR2 ANQGSEA. Trimming pared 0 bases from V and 3 bases from J, leaving 22 bases between. The CDR3 is 18 residues long. The CDR3 is CSVEDSGVHQGGTDTQYF. CDR3 sequence (DNA): TGCAGCGTTGAAGATTCAGGGGTACATCAGGGTGGGACAGATACGCAGTATTTT.